Listed here are 14 T cell receptor beta chains from one sample, sequenced in a study of glioma-infiltrating T cells after dendritic cell vaccination. TCRdb's table, derived via immunoSEQ multiplex PCR, lists solely in-frame clones and lacks some. Of tens of thousands of clones in the sample, around 84% were seen once. This sample's time point: after dendritic cell vaccination, including at tumor progression/relapse. Sequencing was performed on blood, taken after dendritic cell vaccination. All receptors come from a human donor with glioblastoma.

The chain recombines TRBV7-9 with TRBJ1-1; D is uncertain. V lost 1 base to trimming and J lost 1 base, with 7 bases between them. The CDR3 length is 14 residues. Germline V gene lookup returns CDR1 SEHNR and CDR2 FQNEAQ (reference sequence). The CDR3, as DNA: TGTGCCAGCAGCTTAGAAAGCTGGAACACTGAAGCTTTCTTT. Translated: CASSLESWNTEAFF.

This chain joins TRBV7-6 and TRBJ2-1; 10 positions match TRBD2. Germline CDR1 and CDR2: SGHVS and FNYEAQ. The CDR3 has 15 amino acids. After removal of 5 bases from V and 7 bases from J, the junction contained 8 bases not matched to a gene. CDR3 in amino acids: CASSQTSGARNEQFF. The CDR3 bases are TGTGCCAGCAGCCAAACTAGCGGGGCGAGGAATGAGCAGTTCTTC.

This clone was seen a handful of times. V usage is TRBV4-1 and J usage is TRBJ2-7; 8 nucleotides match TRBD1. The germline V gene encodes CDR1 MGHRA and CDR2 YSYEKL. The CDR3 is made up of 15 amino acids. Unmatched junction bases numbered 8, after V lost 4 bases and J lost 3 bases. DNA for the CDR3: TGCGCCAGCAGCCTAGGCCCACAGGGGGGCTACGAGCAGTACTTC. This translates into CASSLGPQGGYEQYF.

The CDR3 here is CASSSENRDSISGANVLTF. In DNA, the CDR3 is TGCGCCAGCAGTTCGGAGAACCGGGACAGCATCTCTGGGGCCAACGTCCTGACTTTC. This sequence joins TRBV23-1 and TRBJ2-6, with TRBD1 matching 7 bases. TRBV23-1 is identified as an open reading frame with a role that is uncertain. Unmatched junction bases numbered 13, after V lost 5 bases and J lost 0 bases. The CDR3 is 19 residues long.

The chain combines TRBV5-1 with TRBJ1-1; TRBD1 matches 8 bases. The CDR3 sequence is 21 residues long. Germline values: CDR1 SGHRS, CDR2 YFSETQ. The ends lost 7 bases at V and 0 bases at J; junction bases unmatched: 26. The CDR3 region is CASRPMAGTGPTINMNTEAFF. Here the CDR3 DNA reads TGCGCCAGCCGACCTATGGCCGGGACAGGACCCACTATCAACATGAACACTGAAGCTTTCTTT.

The chain has TRBV5-1 and TRBJ2-7, with D unclear. The germline CDR1 and CDR2 sequences are SGHRS and YFSETQ. The V gene lost 5 bases and the J gene lost 3 bases, with 9 bases spanning the gap. This CDR3 has 12 residues. This CDR3 is CASSSNYYEQYF. The CDR3 DNA reads as TGCGCCAGCAGTTCAAACTACTACGAGCAGTACTTC.

This chain uses TRBV5-5 with TRBJ2-5, with TRBD1 matching 8 bases. This CDR3 comprises 16 residues. The junction had 9 bases not matched to a gene; V was cut back by 4 bases and J by 1 base. Germline values: CDR1 SGHKS, CDR2 YYEKEE (reference sequence). The CDR3 spells CASSPGPGQVQETQYF. The DNA for the CDR3 is TGTGCCAGCAGCCCGGGTCCGGGACAGGTCCAAGAGACCCAGTACTTC. The full variable domain, with the rest looked up from reference TRBV5-5 and TRBJ2-5, is DAGVTQSPTHLIKTRGQQVTLRCSPISGHKSVSWYQQVLGQGPQFIFQYYEKEERGRGNFPDRFSARQFPNYSSELNVNALLLGDSALYLCASSPGPGQVQETQYFGPGTRLLVL.

The CDR3 nucleotides are TGTGCCAGCAGCTTCCGGGACTCAATAAGCACAGATACGCAGTATTTT. It encodes CASSFRDSISTDTQYF. This sequence joins TRBV9 and TRBJ2-3, with a weak D call TRBD2 (6 bases). V lost 4 bases to trimming and J lost 0 bases, with 15 bases between them. The CDR3 spans 16 residues. Per germline, CDR1 SGDLS and CDR2 YYNGEE.

This rearrangement joins TRBV9 to TRBJ1-1; weak D call: TRBD1 (6 bases). This CDR3 region has 16 residues. The V end was cut by 0 bases, the J end by 0 bases, with 12 bases between. Germline lookup yields CDR1 SGDLS and CDR2 YYNGEE. The DNA of the CDR3 is TGTGCCAGCAGCGTAGGGTGGACAGATATGAACACTGAAGCTTTCTTT. Translated, it gives CASSVGWTDMNTEAFF.

V usage is TRBV7-3 and J usage is TRBJ2-1; perhaps TRBD2 as D (6 bases). V lost 5 bases to trimming and J lost 0 bases, with 14 bases between them. The CDR3 totals 16 residues. Germline V gene sequence: CDR1 SGHTA, CDR2 FQGTGA. The CDR3 DNA reads as TGTGCCAGCAGCAAAGAGCGGAGGGGCTCCTACAATGAGCAGTTCTTC. Its translation: CASSKERRGSYNEQFF.

The chain carries TRBV4-1 and TRBJ1-1; D perhaps matches TRBD1 (5 bases). CDR3 length: 14 residues. Germline V gives CDR1 MGHRA, CDR2 YSYEKL. Trimming left V 1 base short and J 2 bases short, with 8 bases between. The CDR3 sequence: CASSQARGNTEAFF. Here the CDR3 DNA reads TGCGCCAGCAGCCAAGCAAGGGGAAACACTGAAGCTTTCTTT.

This clone was recorded once. This rearrangement joins TRBV13 to TRBJ2-5; 8 positions agree with TRBD2. Germline-derived CDR1 and CDR2 are PRHDT and FYEKMQ (reference sequence). This CDR3 region has 15 residues. V dropped 8 bases and J dropped 3; count of bases not matched to a gene: 11. The CDR3 is CASARPTSGEETQYF. The CDR3 nucleotides read TGTGCCAGCGCGAGACCCACTAGCGGCGAAGAGACCCAGTACTTC.

The chain has TRBV29-1 and TRBJ1-6; no reliable D call. There are 13 residues in the CDR3. Germline values: CDR1 SQVTM, CDR2 ANQGSEA. V shed 8 bases and J shed 5 bases, with 13 bases lying between them. CDR3 region: CSFCWRDNSPLHF. CDR3 coding DNA: TGCAGCTTTTGTTGGCGGGATAATTCACCCCTCCACTTT.

The chain carries TRBV27 and TRBJ1-2; the D gene is possibly TRBD1 (6 bases). This CDR3 comprises 17 residues. Germline CDR1 reads MNHEY; CDR2 reads SMNVEV (reference sequence). V lost 4 bases, J lost 10 bases, and 28 bases lay in between. The CDR3 bases are TGTGCCAGCAGTTACTCCGGGACACCGAGCCCTAGGTATAACTACACCTTC. Protein product: CASSYSGTPSPRYNYTF.